These T cell receptor beta chains were read from a single sample in a study of blood T cell repertoires in COVID-19. TCRdb's table, derived via immunoSEQ multiplex PCR, lists solely in-frame clones and lacks some. The sample contains 90,000 to 110,000 clones, approximately 81% of which appear only once. Sequenced material: peripheral blood. All receptors come from a man at least 80 years old with acute or convalescent COVID-19. Both conserved end residues are part of each CDR3. The D gene is left open where the match is weak. Not all rows give a size; the values are once, few, many and, for expanded clones, a class.

.	TRBV18	TRBD1	TRBJ2-7	TGTGCCAGCTCACCCTCGGGACAGGGCCTCTCCTACGAGCAGTACTTC	CASSPSGQGLSYEQYF
.	TRBV28	TRBD1	TRBJ2-7	TGTGCCAGCAGGGGACAGGGCGGCAGCGAGCAGTACTTC	CASRGQGGSEQYF
.	TRBV5-4	.	TRBJ1-2	TGTGCCAGCAGCATGACAGGCCCCTATGGCTACACCTTC	CASSMTGPYGYTF
few	TRBV10-1	TRBD2	TRBJ2-3	TGCGCCAGCAGTGGGACTAGCGGGAGTAAGGAAGCGCAGTATTTT	CASSGTSGSKEAQYF
.	TRBV19	.	TRBJ2-3	TGTGCCAGTAGGAAGTCAGGTTCAACAGATACGCAGTATTTT	CASRKSGSTDTQYF
.	TRBV6-5	.	TRBJ1-6	TGTGCCAGCAGTTACTCCAGGGGAGTTGATTCACCCCTCCACTTT	CASSYSRGVDSPLHF
.	TRBV20-1	.	TRBJ2-2	TGCAGTGCTAGTGCCGGCGGGGGGACAGAGAACACCGGGGAGCTGTTTTTT	CSASAGGGTENTGELFF
once	TRBV15	.	TRBJ2-2	TGTGCCACCAGCAGGGGGGGAGAAGTAACCGGGGAGCTGTTTTTT	CATSRGGEVTGELFF
.	TRBV9	.	TRBJ2-3	TGTGCCAGCAGCGTAGCAGTCAGCACAGATACGCAGTATTTT	CASSVAVSTDTQYF
.	TRBV7-3	.	TRBJ1-1	TGTGCCAGCAGCTTATTAGGGGACACTGAAGCTTTCTTT	CASSLLGDTEAFF
.	TRBV5-4	.	TRBJ2-1	TGTGCCAGCAGCCTCAAGACTAGCTACAATGAGCAGTTCTTC	CASSLKTSYNEQFF
.	TRBV5-8	.	TRBJ1-3	TGTGCCAGCAGCTTTGGTGCAGGCTCTGGAAACACCATATATTTT	CASSFGAGSGNTIYF
once	TRBV18	TRBD1	TRBJ1-6	TGTGCCAGCTCACCGGGACAGGGAGTTTCACCCCTCCACTTT	CASSPGQGVSPLHF
few	TRBV6-5	.	TRBJ2-1	TGTGCCAGCACCATTACAGGAGGGAATGAGCAGTTCTTC	CASTITGGNEQFF
.	TRBV5-1	TRBD1	TRBJ1-2	TGCGCCAGCAGCTTGGGCTTAGGACAGGGAGGGTATGGCTACACCTTC	CASSLGLGQGGYGYTF
.	TRBV19	.	TRBJ2-7	TGTGCCAGTAGTTCCACAGGGCCTCACGAGCAGTACTTC	CASSSTGPHEQYF
.	TRBV7-2	.	TRBJ1-3	TGTGCCAGCAGCTTAGATGCTGGAGCCTCTGGAAACACCATATATTTT	CASSLDAGASGNTIYF
.	TRBV27	TRBD1	TRBJ1-5	TGTGCCAGCAAAACTTCCGGGACAGGGGGCGTGGGGGCCCCGAATCAGCCCCAGCATTTT	CASKTSGTGGVGAPNQPQHF
.	TRBV7-2	.	TRBJ1-4	TGTGCCAGCAGTGTGGACAGTGCGGCTAATGAAAAACTGTTTTTT	CASSVDSAANEKLFF
.	TRBV12-3/TRBV12-4	TRBD1	TRBJ2-1	TGTGCCAGCAGGGTCAGGGGGCAGCGGTTCTTC	CASRVRGQRFF
.	TRBV19	TRBD1	TRBJ1-2	TGTGCCAGTAGCGCCCTGACAGGGGCCCTCTATGGCTACACCTTC	CASSALTGALYGYTF
.	TRBV25-1	.	TRBJ1-2	TGTGCCAGCAGTAACCGGGCCGGAAGGGGCTATGGCTACACCTTC	CASSNRAGRGYGYTF
.	TRBV7-6	.	TRBJ1-5	TGTGCCAGCAGCTTGTTGGGACATAGCAATCAGCCCCAGCATTTT	CASSLLGHSNQPQHF
.	TRBV13	.	TRBJ2-1	TGTGCCAACCTTTCCGGGTATTCCTACAATGAGCAGTTCTTC	CANLSGYSYNEQFF
.	TRBV5-1	.	TRBJ1-3	TGCGCCAGCAGCTTGGGTACTGGAAACACCATATATTTT	CASSLGTGNTIYF
few	TRBV21-1	.	TRBJ2-7	TGTGCCAGCAGAAACCGGACTAGCGGTCCCTACGAGCAGTACTTC	CASRNRTSGPYEQYF
.	TRBV10-3	.	TRBJ2-1	TGTGCCATCAGTGAGGGAGGGGATGAGCAGTTCTTC	CAISEGGDEQFF
.	TRBV30	.	TRBJ1-4	TGTGCCTGGAGTTCGGGGGAAGCGAAACTGTTTTTT	CAWSSGEAKLFF
.	TRBV7-2	TRBD2	TRBJ2-7	TGTGCCAGCAGCCGGACTAGCGGGAGAGGCGAGCAGTACTTC	CASSRTSGRGEQYF
.	TRBV30	.	TRBJ1-3	TGTGCCTGGAGTGTCCTTAACTCTGGAAACACCATATATTTT	CAWSVLNSGNTIYF
.	TRBV5-1	.	TRBJ1-1	TGCGCCAGCAGCATACAGGGACAGAACACTGAAGCTTTCTTT	CASSIQGQNTEAFF
.	TRBV10-3	.	TRBJ1-1	TGTGCCATCAGTGAGTCGGCGGATTTGAACACTGAAGCTTTCTTT	CAISESADLNTEAFF
.	TRBV6-2/TRBV6-3	TRBD1	TRBJ1-2	TGTGCCAGCAGTTTAGGGGGCTGGGAAGGCTACACCTTC	CASSLGGWEGYTF
.	TRBV5-1	.	TRBJ2-1	TGCGCCAGCGGGCGGGAAGGGCCCAATGAGCAGTTCTTC	CASGREGPNEQFF
.	TRBV7-8	TRBD1	TRBJ1-2	TGTGCCAGCAGCTTAGAACAGGGGGCGGTGAGTGGCTACACCTTC	CASSLEQGAVSGYTF
.	TRBV28	TRBD2	TRBJ2-3	TGTGCCAGCAGTCAGACTAGCGGAGCCTATAGCACAGATACGCAGTATTTT	CASSQTSGAYSTDTQYF
.	TRBV3-1/TRBV3-2	.	TRBJ2-5	TGTGCCAGCAGCCAACTGGACAGAAAAGAGACCCAGTACTTC	CASSQLDRKETQYF
.	TRBV3-1/TRBV3-2	TRBD1	TRBJ1-1	TGTGCCAGCAGCTCACAGGGGACCCTGAACACTGAAGCTTTCTTT	CASSSQGTLNTEAFF
.	TRBV29-1	.	TRBJ1-2	TGCAGCGTTGAAGTACCCCAAGACAGGTCTTTCTATGGCTACACCTTC	CSVEVPQDRSFYGYTF
.	TRBV13	TRBD1	TRBJ1-4	TGTGCCAGCAGCTCGCAGGGGGCAACTAATGAAAAACTGTTTTTT	CASSSQGATNEKLFF
few	TRBV4-2	.	TRBJ1-5	TGTGCCAGCAGGGGAGGGGGCAATCAGCCCCAGCATTTT	CASRGGGNQPQHF
.	TRBV4-1	.	TRBJ2-1	TGCGCCAGCAGCCAACGGACCTCGCAGGGATGGGTCAATGAGCAGTTCTTC	CASSQRTSQGWVNEQFF
.	TRBV7-9	.	TRBJ2-1	TGTGCCAGCAGCTTACCGAAGAGCTCCTACAATGAGCAGTTCTTC	CASSLPKSSYNEQFF
once	TRBV7-9	TRBD1	TRBJ1-4	TGTGCCAGCGGGGACAGGGTGTCTGAAAAACTGTTTTTT	CASGDRVSEKLFF
.	TRBV18	TRBD1	TRBJ1-6	TGTGCCAGCTCATCTGGGACAGGGGACGACTCACCCCTCCACTTT	CASSSGTGDDSPLHF
once	TRBV6-5	.	TRBJ1-2	TGTGCCAGCAGTTCAAGGGAGAACTATGGCTACACCTTC	CASSSRENYGYTF
.	TRBV27	TRBD1	TRBJ1-5	TGTGTTTCCGGGACAGGGAGCAATCAGCCCCAGCATTTT	CVSGTGSNQPQHF
.	TRBV2	.	TRBJ1-6	TGTGCCAGCAGGGCCTTTTTGACAGTTACTTCACCCCTCCACTTT	CASRAFLTVTSPLHF
once	TRBV7-2	TRBD1	TRBJ1-2	TGTGCCAGCAGATTCCGGGGGGGACAGGGGGCGCATGGCTACACCTTC	CASRFRGGQGAHGYTF
.	TRBV5-1	TRBD2	TRBJ2-7	TGCGCCAGCAGCTTGACTAGCGGGAGCTACGAGCAGTACTTC	CASSLTSGSYEQYF
.	TRBV7-9	TRBD1	TRBJ1-2	TGTGCCAGCAGCTTTCAGGGGGTTGGCTATGGCTACACCTTC	CASSFQGVGYGYTF
.	TRBV6-1	.	TRBJ1-2	TGTGCCAGCAGTGAAAGTAGTGCGAGCTACACCTTC	CASSESSASYTF
.	TRBV7-3	.	TRBJ2-1	TGTGCCAGCAGTGAGGGTCCCTTTTACAATGAGCAGTTCTTC	CASSEGPFYNEQFF
many	TRBV7-3	TRBD1	TRBJ1-1	TGTGCCAGCAGCTTGGGACAGACGAACACTGAAGCTTTCTTT	CASSLGQTNTEAFF